This is a list of T cell receptor beta chains from one sample in a study of T cells in localized non-small cell lung cancer. Here immunoSEQ multiplex PCR was the method, and the copy in TCRdb shows in-frame clones only, minus some. Of fewer than 45,000 clones in the sample, around 80% were seen once. The starting material was peripheral blood, obtained before any cancer treatment. Source of these receptors: a male donor older than 55 with stage III squamous cell lung carcinoma. Each CDR3 is given with its conserved first and last residue. The D gene is left open where the match is weak. Rows may omit the clone size; those that give it use once, few, many or a size class.

>NA|15|NA|TRBV7-2|TRBJ2-5
CASSPTYQSGETQYF
TGTGCCAGCAGCCCGACGTATCAGAGTGGAGAGACCCAGTACTTC
>NA|15|NA|TRBV4-1|TRBJ1-2
CASSQVSGESYGYTF
TGCGCCAGCAGCCAAGTATCCGGGGAGAGCTATGGCTACACCTTC
>TRBD2|13|once|TRBV19|TRBJ2-3
CASSAGGADTQYF
TGTGCCAGTAGCGCGGGGGGAGCAGATACGCAGTATTTT
>NA|14|NA|TRBV7-9|TRBJ1-2
CASSYYSPNYGYTF
TGTGCCAGCAGCTACTACTCCCCAAACTATGGCTACACCTTC
>TRBD1|13|once|TRBV6-1|TRBJ1-2
CASRVGQGVGYTF
TGTGCCAGCAGGGTGGGACAGGGAGTTGGCTACACCTTC
>NA|13|NA|TRBV7-2|TRBJ2-7
CASSLALEGEQYF
TGTGCCAGCAGCTTAGCCCTAGAGGGCGAGCAGTACTTC
>NA|16|few|TRBV29-1|TRBJ2-3
CSVVPPGTLSTDTQYF
TGCAGCGTTGTCCCTCCCGGGACACTTAGCACAGATACGCAGTATTTT
>TRBD1|14|once|TRBV6-4|TRBJ2-2
CASRTQGAGGELFF
TGTGCCAGCAGGACACAGGGGGCAGGCGGGGAGCTGTTTTTT
>TRBD1|15|NA|TRBV19|TRBJ1-5
CASSMGDSSSQPQHF
TGTGCCAGTAGTATGGGGGACAGCTCGAGCCAGCCCCAGCATTTT
>NA|14|NA|TRBV7-9|TRBJ2-7
CASSLVQSSYEQYF
TGTGCCAGCAGCTTAGTACAAAGCTCCTACGAGCAGTACTTC
>NA|14|once|TRBV6-5|TRBJ2-1
CASSLGAVWDEQFF
TGTGCCAGCAGTTTAGGGGCGGTTTGGGATGAGCAGTTCTTC
>NA|13|NA|TRBV11-2|TRBJ1-2
CASSPGPGYGYTF
TGTGCCAGCAGCCCCGGGCCGGGATATGGCTACACCTTC
>NA|13|NA|TRBV1|TRBJ1-5
CTSRQRGNQPQHF
TGCACCAGCAGACAACGGGGTAATCAGCCCCAGCATTTT
>NA|13|NA|TRBV5-4|TRBJ1-3
CASSSGLRNTIYF
TGTGCCAGCAGCTCAGGGTTACGAAACACCATATATTTT
>NA|14|few|TRBV29-1|TRBJ2-7
CSVVILGPSYEQYF
TGCAGCGTTGTTATTCTGGGACCATCCTACGAGCAGTACTTC
>TRBD1|14|NA|TRBV6-5|TRBJ2-3
CASRPDRATDTQYF
TGTGCCAGCAGACCCGACAGGGCCACAGATACGCAGTATTTT
>NA|15|NA|TRBV15|TRBJ2-7
CATSTPAGLPGEQYF
TGTGCCACCAGCACCCCGGCGGGACTGCCGGGCGAGCAGTACTTC
>NA|12|NA|TRBV10-2|TRBJ1-5
CASSWFGQPQHF
TGCGCCAGCAGCTGGTTTGGTCAGCCCCAGCATTTT
>TRBD1|17|NA|TRBV30|TRBJ1-2
CAWTGRGTGGYEYGYTF
TGTGCCTGGACGGGTCGAGGGACAGGGGGCTATGAGTATGGCTACACCTTC
>NA|14|NA|TRBV7-9|TRBJ1-2
CASSWRTSNYGYTF
TGTGCCAGCAGCTGGAGGACAAGCAACTATGGCTACACCTTC
>NA|16|NA|TRBV6-1|TRBJ2-5
CASSDVWLSGGETQYF
TGTGCCAGCAGTGATGTATGGCTTTCTGGCGGGGAGACCCAGTACTTC
>NA|15|NA|TRBV2|TRBJ2-6
CASRTGNSGANVLTF
TGTGCCAGCAGGACGGGGAACTCTGGGGCCAACGTCCTGACTTTC
>TRBD1|15|NA|TRBV10-3|TRBJ1-2
CAISESVGTGGGYTF
TGTGCCATCAGTGAGTCAGTGGGGACAGGGGGGGGCTACACCTTC
>TRBD2|15|NA|TRBV6-6|TRBJ2-1
CATAPGLGGNNEQFF
TGTGCCACCGCCCCGGGATTGGGGGGGAACAATGAGCAGTTCTTC
>NA|14|NA|TRBV7-6|TRBJ2-1
CASSPSGGTWEQFF
TGTGCCAGCAGCCCCAGCGGTGGGACGTGGGAGCAGTTCTTC
>TRBD1|14|NA|TRBV5-8|TRBJ1-5
CASSFRTGDQPQHF
TGTGCCAGCAGCTTCAGGACAGGGGATCAGCCCCAGCATTTT
>TRBD1|17|NA|TRBV28|TRBJ1-4
CASSLRQGALEGEKLFF
TGTGCCAGCAGTTTAAGACAGGGGGCGCTGGAGGGTGAAAAACTGTTTTTT
>TRBD2|14|NA|TRBV5-6|TRBJ2-1
CASSRGVSYNEQFF
TGTGCCAGCAGCCGGGGGGTGTCCTACAATGAGCAGTTCTTC
>TRBD1|12|NA|TRBV2|TRBJ1-5
CASQGAGQPQHF
TGTGCCAGTCAGGGGGCGGGTCAGCCCCAGCATTTT
>TRBD2|16|NA|TRBV10-2|TRBJ2-5
CASRGTSSFQLETQYF
TGCGCCAGCCGGGGGACTAGCAGCTTTCAATTAGAGACCCAGTACTTC
>NA|11|NA|TRBV29-1|TRBJ1-1
CSVGLGTEAFF
TGCAGCGTTGGGTTGGGCACTGAAGCTTTCTTT
>NA|14|NA|TRBV6-1|TRBJ1-5
CASSEASIGQPQHF
TGTGCCAGCAGTGAAGCGTCGATAGGTCAGCCCCAGCATTTT
>NA|10|NA|TRBV20-1|TRBJ2-1
CSASDGAEFF
TGCAGTGCTAGTGATGGAGCGGAGTTCTTC
>TRBD1|15|NA|TRBV7-6|TRBJ1-4
CASSLEGQSGEKLFF
TGTGCCAGCAGCTTAGAGGGACAGAGCGGTGAAAAACTGTTTTTT
>NA|14|NA|TRBV6-5|TRBJ1-6
CASSYSAGDSPLHF
TGTGCCAGCAGTTACTCAGCAGGTGACTCACCCCTCCACTTT
>NA|13|once|TRBV30|TRBJ1-2
CAWGRDRLYGYTF
TGTGCCTGGGGCCGGGACCGCCTCTATGGCTACACCTTC
>NA|11|once|TRBV29-1|TRBJ2-3
CSVDRTDTQYF
TGCAGCGTTGACAGAACAGATACGCAGTATTTT
>NA|18|NA|TRBV15|TRBJ1-3
CATSRINDRFFSGNTIYF
TGTGCCACCAGCAGAATTAATGACAGGTTCTTCTCTGGAAACACCATATATTTT
>NA|13|NA|TRBV6-1|TRBJ1-6
CASRQGYNSPLHF
TGTGCCAGCAGACAGGGTTATAATTCACCCCTCCACTTT
>TRBD2|16|NA|TRBV5-1|TRBJ2-5
CASSLLTSGGKETQYF
TGCGCCAGCAGCTTACTGACTAGCGGGGGAAAAGAGACCCAGTACTTC
>NA|15|NA|TRBV4-1|TRBJ1-1
CASSQSRSMNTEAFF
TGCGCCAGCAGCCAATCCCGTAGCATGAACACTGAAGCTTTCTTT
>NA|15|NA|TRBV11-3|TRBJ2-3
CASSPGGISTDTQYF
TGTGCCAGCAGCCCAGGCGGGATCTCGACAGATACGCAGTATTTT
>NA|12|NA|TRBV19|TRBJ2-1
CASRRGVEEQFF
TGTGCCAGTAGAAGGGGGGTCGAGGAGCAGTTCTTC
>TRBD1|16|NA|TRBV19|TRBJ1-2
CASSPDRVVANYGYTF
TGTGCCAGTAGCCCAGACAGGGTGGTAGCGAACTATGGCTACACCTTC
>NA|11|NA|TRBV30|TRBJ1-2
CAWSVLQGYTF
TGTGCCTGGAGTGTACTCCAGGGCTACACCTTC